This passage covers 29 T cell receptor beta chains from one sample sequenced in a study of blood T cell repertoires in COVID-19. The protocol was immunoSEQ multiplex PCR, while the TCRdb copy is restricted to in-frame clones and leaves out a portion. The repertoire has 200,000 to 250,000 clones, 87% of them found once; the top ten carry 10% to 11%. Sequencing used PBMCs or T cells enriched from blood (not recorded which). The receptors were gathered from a man aged 25-45 years who had recovered from COVID-19.

As to this clone: Other DNA sequences within the sample encode an identical CDR3. The chain recombines TRBV27 with TRBJ1-1, with D unclear. Germline assignment: CDR1 MNHEY and CDR2 SMNVEV (reference sequence). V was shortened by 5 bases and J by 0 bases, with 10 bases between the two germline ends. This CDR3 region has 14 residues. CDR3 bases: TGTGCCAGCAGTCGCCGCGGCATGAACACTGAAGCTTTCTTT. It yields the protein CASSRRGMNTEAFF.

The gene calls are TRBV2 and TRBJ2-7; tentatively, D is TRBD2 (5 bases). The V end lost 7 bases, the J end lost 0 bases, and 16 bases lay between the germline ends. Germline V gene lookup returns CDR1 SNHLY and CDR2 FYNNEI. The CDR3 runs to 15 residues. CDR3 sequence: CASTPREGNSYEQYF. The CDR3 nucleotides read TGTGCCAGCACCCCCCGAGAGGGAAACTCCTACGAGCAGTACTTC.

V and J are TRBV19 and TRBJ2-5, with 9 bases matching TRBD1. Trimming took 5 bases from V and 7 from J; bases not matched to a gene: 17. CDR1 is LNHDA and CDR2 is SQIVND in the germline V gene (reference sequence). This CDR3 contains 17 residues. This CDR3 reads CASSSRRGQGPGVTQYF. DNA of the CDR3: TGTGCCAGTAGTTCTCGAAGGGGACAGGGCCCCGGTGTGACCCAGTACTTC.

This clone was found a few times. The V gene is TRBV5-1, the J gene TRBJ1-1; D not resolved. V was trimmed by 1 base and J by 1 base, leaving 5 bases between them. Germline V gene data show CDR1 as SGHRS and CDR2 as YFSETQ. The CDR3 loop spans 13 amino acids. CDR3 residues: CASSLPGNTEAFF. CDR3 sequence (DNA): TGCGCCAGCAGCTTGCCAGGGAACACTGAAGCTTTCTTT.

The chain uses TRBV6-5 and TRBJ2-5; TRBD2 agrees at 9 bases. This CDR3 contains 15 residues. Germline V gene sequence: CDR1 MNHEY, CDR2 SVGAGI. V was clipped by 7 bases and J by 4 bases; unmatched bases: 10. This chain's CDR3 is CASNHQREVGETQYF. In DNA form, the CDR3 reads TGTGCCAGCAATCACCAGCGGGAGGTGGGAGAGACCCAGTACTTC.

J is TRBJ1-2 and V is TRBV10-3; no reliable D call. The V gene lost 6 bases and the J gene lost 6 bases, with 14 bases spanning the gap. The V gene's germline CDR1 is ENHRY and CDR2 SYGVKD. The CDR3 runs 13 residues. CDR3 amino acids: CAIRSGDSDGYTF. The CDR3 bases are TGTGCCATCAGATCGGGAGACTCGGATGGCTACACCTTC.

In DNA form, the CDR3 reads TGTGCCAGCAGTTCTTACCTAGGCGCCGGGGAGCTGTTTTTT. Protein product: CASSSYLGAGELFF. The rearrangement uses TRBV28 and TRBJ2-2; unclear D gene. This CDR3 is 14 amino acids long. V was pared by 4 bases and J by 6 bases, with 12 bases between. CDR1 is MDHEN, CDR2 SYDVKM, per germline.

The chain combines TRBV27 with TRBJ2-5; TRBD1 aligns across 8 bases. V lost 6 bases to trimming and J lost 4 bases; unmatched junction nucleotides: 1. Germline V gene data show CDR1 as MNHEY and CDR2 as SMNVEV (reference sequence). This CDR3 is built from 12 residues. The CDR3 nucleotides read TGTGCCAGCAGAACAGGGGGAGAGACCCAGTACTTC. Its protein is CASRTGGETQYF.

V is TRBV28 and J is TRBJ1-2; unclear D gene. Trimming removed 5 bases at V and 4 bases at J, with 8 bases between. The CDR3 consists of 12 residues. Germline V gives CDR1 MDHEN, CDR2 SYDVKM. This CDR3 is CASSESGYGYTF. The CDR3, as DNA: TGTGCCAGCAGTGAGAGTGGCTATGGCTACACCTTC.

The chain combines TRBV6-2 or TRBV6-3 with TRBJ1-1; D is perhaps TRBD1 (5 bases). There are 14 residues in the CDR3. Deletions cut 2 bases from V and 5 bases from J, with 12 bases between. In germline, CDR1 is MNHEY, CDR2 SVGEGT. The CDR3 sequence is CASSYPQGGTEAFF. The CDR3 nucleotides read TGTGCCAGCAGTTACCCCCAGGGAGGAACTGAAGCTTTCTTT.

The chain carries TRBV4-2 and TRBJ2-7, with D possibly TRBD1 on 6 matching bases. V was shortened by 0 bases and J by 2 bases, with 11 bases between the two germline ends. Germline CDR1 reads LGHNA; CDR2 reads YNFKEQ. The CDR3 has 15 amino acids. The CDR3 DNA reads TGTGCCAGCAGCCAAGAGGGGGCCCCTACCTACGAGCAGTACTTC. This sequence encodes CASSQEGAPTYEQYF.

The rearrangement uses TRBV1 and TRBJ2-1; TRBD1 is the table's D call, not checked against the DNA. TRBV1 is described as a pseudogene. This CDR3 is 14 amino acids long. The CDR3, as DNA: TGCACCAGCAGCCAGTACTCAGGGGGCAGTGAGCAGTTCTTC. Protein: CTSSQYSGGSEQFF.

The CDR3 protein is CASDDSGFNEQFF. The CDR3 DNA sequence: TGTGCCAGCGACGACAGTGGTTTCAATGAGCAGTTCTTC. This chain connects TRBV12-3 or TRBV12-4 to TRBJ2-1; weak D call: TRBD1 (5 bases). V lost 8 bases, J lost 6 bases, and 14 bases lay in between. The CDR3 length is 13 residues.

This clone was recorded once. The chain has TRBV4-2 and TRBJ1-2; D perhaps matches TRBD1 (5 bases). V was pared by 2 bases and J by 5 bases, with 12 bases between. The germline V gene encodes CDR1 LGHNA and CDR2 YNFKEQ. The CDR3 covers 14 residues. The CDR3 nucleotides are TGTGCCAGCAGCCAATTGGAGGGACCTTATGGCTACACCTTC. It yields the protein CASSQLEGPYGYTF.

This clone was seen a few times. The rearrangement joins TRBV27 to TRBJ2-2; 7 positions match TRBD1. V gave up 5 bases and J gave up 0 bases; unmatched junction bases: 3. Germline V gene data show CDR1 as MNHEY and CDR2 as SMNVEV (reference sequence). CDR3 length equals 15 residues. CDR3 DNA sequence: TGTGCCAGCAGTCCCGGGACAGCGAACACCGGGGAGCTGTTTTTT. It is translated as CASSPGTANTGELFF.

The chain links TRBV12-3 or TRBV12-4 to TRBJ2-3; D possibly corresponds to TRBD1 (5 bases). V was shortened by 2 bases and J by 10 bases, with 7 bases between the two germline ends. The CDR3 is 11 residues long. The DNA for the CDR3 is TGTGCCAGCAGTTTACAGGGTGCGCAGTATTTT. Protein sequence: CASSLQGAQYF.

This chain connects TRBV6-6 to TRBJ2-5, with D possibly matching TRBD1 (5 bases). The CDR3 runs 15 residues. Germline V gene sequence: CDR1 MNHNY, CDR2 SVGAGI (reference sequence). V lost 6 bases to trimming and J lost 2 bases, with 16 bases between them. The CDR3 loop reads CASSRRGNLQETQYF. The CDR3 region has the DNA TGTGCCAGCAGCCGAAGGGGCAACTTACAAGAGACCCAGTACTTC.

The chain joins TRBV6-6 to TRBJ2-1, with 7 bases identical to TRBD1. Germline V CDR1 and CDR2: MNHNY, SVGAGI (reference sequence). With 6 bases clipped from V and 8 bases from J, the junction kept 10 bases outside the gene matches. CDR3 length: 14 amino acids. CDR3 in amino acids: CASSRQGTWDEQFF. CDR3 sequence (DNA): TGTGCCAGCAGCCGACAGGGTACATGGGATGAGCAGTTCTTC.

This clone has only one observation. The chain employs TRBV7-2 and TRBJ1-1, with unresolved D. CDR3 length: 15 amino acids. Germline CDR1 reads SGHTA; CDR2 reads FQGNSA. Trimming stripped 0 bases from V and 10 bases from J, with 18 bases between. The CDR3 spells CASSLATAARASAFF. CDR3 DNA sequence: TGTGCCAGCAGCTTAGCTACGGCAGCTCGAGCGTCAGCTTTCTTT. The full variable domain, its missing parts supplied by reference TRBV7-2 and TRBJ1-1, is GAGVSQSPSNKVTEKGKDVELRCDPISGHTALYWYRQSLGQGLEFLIYFQGNSAPDKSGLPSDRFSAERTGGSVSTLTIQRTQQEDSAVYLCASSLATAARASAFFGQGTRLTVV.

The chain carries TRBV3-1 (or the pseudogene TRBV3-2) and TRBJ1-6; D may be TRBD1 (6 bases). The CDR3 has 13 amino acids. V was trimmed by 1 base and J by 12 bases, leaving 10 bases between them. The germline V gene has CDR1 LGHDT and CDR2 YNNKEL (reference sequence). The DNA for the CDR3 is TGTGCCAGCAGCCAAGTCCTACAGGGACCCCTCCACTTT. Protein sequence: CASSQVLQGPLHF.

The rearrangement uses TRBV5-4 and TRBJ2-5; TRBD2 aligns across 7 bases. The CDR3 covers 14 residues. The V and J ends lost 0 bases and 4 bases, in that order; junction bases with no gene match: 3. Germline CDR1 reads SGHNT; CDR2 reads YYREEE (reference sequence). The CDR3 bases are TGTGCCAGCAGCTTGGGTTCGGGAGGAGAGACCCAGTACTTC. Translation gives CASSLGSGGETQYF.

The chain employs TRBV5-6 and TRBJ1-3; D possibly corresponds to TRBD1 (5 bases). Germline CDR1 reads SGHDT; CDR2 reads YYEEEE. Trimming removed 3 bases from V and 0 bases from J, with 13 bases in between. The CDR3 totals 16 residues. The CDR3, as DNA: TGTGCCAGCAGCTCCGACAGCAAAGACTCTGGAAACACCATATATTTT. Translated, it gives CASSSDSKDSGNTIYF.

This sequence joins TRBV6-5 and TRBJ1-2; a weak D match, TRBD1 (6 bases). The V end lost 6 bases, the J end lost 7 bases, and 18 bases lay between the germline ends. CDR1 is MNHEY, CDR2 SVGAGI, per germline. CDR3 size: 14 residues. This chain's CDR3 is CASSPPQGSGGYTF. Here the CDR3 DNA reads TGTGCCAGCAGCCCCCCCCAGGGGTCGGGTGGCTACACCTTC.

CDR3 region: CASSVTSGRPQLFF. CDR3 DNA sequence: TGTGCCAGCAGTGTTACTAGCGGGAGGCCCCAGCTGTTTTTT. The V gene is TRBV25-1, the J gene TRBJ2-2; 12 bases align to TRBD2. The CDR3 loop spans 14 amino acids. V was clipped by 4 bases and J by 12 bases; unmatched bases: 6. Germline CDR1 is MGHDK and CDR2 is SYGVNS.

The chain employs TRBV2 and TRBJ1-2; a possible D gene is TRBD1 (6 bases). This CDR3 is 16 amino acids long. Trimming took off 6 bases at V and 0 bases at J, with 17 bases between the two ends. Germline lookup yields CDR1 SNHLY and CDR2 FYNNEI. CDR3 residues: CASRIIWTASNYGYTF. DNA for the CDR3: TGTGCCAGCAGAATAATATGGACAGCTTCTAACTATGGCTACACCTTC. Combining the CDR3 with reference TRBV2 and TRBJ1-2 gives the whole variable domain EPEVTQTPSHQVTQMGQEVILRCVPISNHLYFYWYRQILGQKVEFLVSFYNNEISEKSEIFDDQFSVERPDGSNFTLKIRSTKLEDSAMYFCASRIIWTASNYGYTFGSGTRLTVV.

A single count supports this clone. Germline is not matched at one junction end, which may reflect a read error. This chain connects TRBV6-5 to TRBJ1-2; 11 positions match TRBD1. Germline-derived CDR1 and CDR2 are MNHEY and SVGAGI. The CDR3 is 13 residues long. This chain's CDR3 is CASRGQGDSPAPF. In DNA, the CDR3 is TGTGCCAGCAGGGGACAGGGGGACTCCCCCGCCCCCTTC.

This clone came up once. The chain links TRBV7-9 to TRBJ2-7; the D is unclear. Trimming took 1 base from V and 5 from J, leaving 9 bases between them. This CDR3 has 13 residues. Germline CDR1 reads SEHNR; CDR2 reads FQNEAQ (reference sequence). The CDR3 spells CASSLVVFNEQYF. The CDR3 DNA sequence: TGTGCCAGCAGCTTAGTTGTTTTTAACGAGCAGTACTTC.

This chain connects TRBV11-3 to TRBJ2-7; D might be TRBD2 (6 bases). The germline gives CDR1 SGHNT, CDR2 YENEEA. The CDR3 length is 13 residues. Trimming cost V 0 bases and J 5 bases, with 8 bases left between them. CDR3 DNA sequence: TGTGCCAGCAGCTTAGACTGGGGGGACGAGCAGTACTTC. Protein: CASSLDWGDEQYF.

This chain joins TRBV10-1 and TRBJ2-3, with 7 bases lining up with TRBD1. The CDR3 runs 14 residues. The germline gives CDR1 WNHNN, CDR2 SYGVQD (reference sequence). After removal of 4 bases from V and 6 bases from J, the junction contained 7 bases not matched to a gene. The CDR3 spells CASSVDRTADTQYF. In DNA, the CDR3 is TGCGCCAGCAGTGTGGACAGGACAGCGGATACGCAGTATTTT.